Each of the 26 T cell receptor beta chains below was sequenced from the same sample in a study of Graves' ophthalmopathy and Graves' hyperthyroidism. Amplified TCR beta CDR3 regions were obtained using RNA transcripts as template. HTBI-primed RT-PCR formed the first round, and a multiplex PCR formed the second. TCRdb re-derived calls from the multiplex PCR reads in MiXCR, one entry per CDR3 protein. The sample shows about 39,000 distinct CDR3 sequences, roughly 50% of them seen only once. Input material: peripheral blood. The receptor set was obtained from an adult woman with stable Graves' hyperthyroidism.

This rearrangement joins TRBV6-5 to TRBJ2-7; 9 nucleotides align to TRBD1. This CDR3 spans 15 amino acids. Trimming at V came to 5 bases and at J to 2 bases, leaving 7 bases not matched to a gene. Germline CDR1 MNHEY, CDR2 SVGAGI. CDR3 sequence (DNA): TGTGCCAGCAGTCGCGGGACAGGGATTACCTACGAGCAGTACTTC. Amino acids: CASSRGTGITYEQYF.

V is TRBV9 and J is TRBJ1-5; D possibly corresponds to TRBD1 (5 bases). CDR1 is SGDLS, CDR2 YYNGEE, per germline. Trimming removed 4 bases from V and 2 bases from J, with 16 bases in between. This CDR3 comprises 16 residues. In nucleotides, the CDR3 is TGTGCCAGCAGCCCTGGGGCCGCGGGGGGCAATCAGCCCCAGCATTTT. Protein sequence: CASSPGAAGGNQPQHF.

This clonotype was seen only a few times. The V and J genes are TRBV24-1 and TRBJ2-2; D is unresolved. The CDR3 extends over 13 amino acids. Germline V CDR1 and CDR2: KGHDR, SFDVKD. Deletions cut 4 bases from V and 6 bases from J, with 8 bases between. The CDR3 protein is CATSEGSPGELFF. The CDR3 coding sequence is TGTGCCACCAGTGAGGGCAGCCCCGGGGAGCTGTTTTTT.

This clonotype was counted ten times or more. CDR3: CASSLEGHNYGYTF. DNA of the CDR3: TGTGCCAGCAGCTTAGAGGGCCATAACTATGGCTACACCTTC. The V call is TRBV11-3, the J call TRBJ1-2; D is unclear. Germline loops: CDR1 SGHNT, CDR2 YENEEA. Between the trimmed V and J ends, which lost 0 bases and 1 base, there was a span of 6 bases. The CDR3 spans 14 residues.

The V call is TRBV10-3, the J call TRBJ1-2; the match to TRBD1 covers 10 bases. This CDR3 is built from 13 residues. In germline, CDR1 is ENHRY, CDR2 SYGVKD. V trimming: 7 bases; J trimming: 5 bases; junction bases outside the gene matches: 4. The CDR3 loop reads CAINTDRGYGYTF. The CDR3 region has the DNA TGTGCCATCAACACGGACAGGGGGTATGGCTACACCTTC.

In this sample, this clonotype turned up many times. This chain joins TRBV20-1 and TRBJ1-6; the D gene is possibly TRBD1 (6 bases). Deletions cut 6 bases from V and 9 bases from J, with 24 bases between. CDR1 DFQATT and CDR2 SNEGSKA come from the germline V gene (reference sequence). The CDR3 spans 16 residues. CDR3 protein: CSARKPGGRFGSPLHF. CDR3 nucleotides: TGCAGTGCGCGTAAACCCGGGGGGCGTTTTGGTTCACCCCTCCACTTT.

This clonotype was detected ten times or more. Sequence at one end of the junction differs from germline and may be a read error. The chain links TRBV7-9 to TRBJ2-5; unclear D gene. The CDR3 consists of 13 residues. CDR1 is SEHNR and CDR2 is FQNEAQ in the germline V gene (reference sequence). The CDR3 loop is CASSLVAQGTQYF. CDR3 coding DNA: TGTGCCAGCAGCTTAGTGGCCCAAGGGACCCAGTACTTC.

This clonotype was detected many times. The J gene is TRBJ1-6, the V gene TRBV3-1, with 9 bases aligning to TRBD1. The CDR3 consists of 14 residues. Germline trimming cut 4 bases from V and 8 bases from J; bases unmatched to any gene: 3. The germline V gene encodes CDR1 LGHDT and CDR2 YNNKEL (reference sequence). The CDR3 DNA sequence: TGTGCCAGCAGCCTTGGGACAGGGTATTCACCCCTCCACTTT. Amino acid sequence: CASSLGTGYSPLHF. The whole variable domain, remainder taken from reference TRBV3-1 and TRBJ1-6, is DTAVSQTPKYLVTQMGNDKSIKCEQNLGHDTMYWYKQDSKKFLKIMFSYNNKELIINETVPNRFSPKSPDKAHLNLHINSLELGDSAVYFCASSLGTGYSPLHFGNGTRLTVT.

This clonotype was seen a single time. V gene TRBV7-9 combines with J gene TRBJ1-1; TRBD1 is a possible D gene (5 bases). Germline CDR1 reads SEHNR; CDR2 reads FQNEAQ (reference sequence). The CDR3 has 18 residues. Trimming left V 5 bases short and J 2 bases short, with 24 bases between. In DNA, the CDR3 is TGTGCCAGCAGCCTTCCCTCCCCGGCCTTCACAGGAAACACTGAAGCTTTCTTT. It translates to CASSLPSPAFTGNTEAFF.

This clonotype was seen many times. The chain couples TRBV6-1 to TRBJ2-7; D is undetermined. V lost 8 bases and J 9 bases, leaving 11 bases between the germline ends. Per the germline V gene, CDR1 is MNHNS and CDR2 is SASEGT. The length of the CDR3 is 10 residues. CDR3 in DNA: TGTGCCAGCGGCCCCCCCGGGCAGTACTTC. It is translated as CASGPPGQYF.

The chain carries TRBV7-9 and TRBJ1-2; D perhaps matches TRBD1 (6 bases). V was clipped by 6 bases and J by 6 bases, with 23 bases between them. The CDR3 is 16 residues long. The germline gives CDR1 SEHNR, CDR2 FQNEAQ (reference sequence). For the CDR3, the DNA is TGTGCCAGCAGACCCCTGTCGGTCCGCGCAGGGGATGGCTACACCTTC. Translated: CASRPLSVRAGDGYTF.

This clonotype was found many times. This chain uses TRBV6-6 with TRBJ2-2, with 8 bases identical to TRBD1. Germline CDR1 MNHNY, CDR2 SVGAGI (reference sequence). J lost 1 base, V lost 4 bases, and 2 bases had no gene match. The CDR3 sequence is 15 residues long. Written as DNA, the CDR3 is TGTGCCAGCAGTTTCGGACAGGGGAACACCGGGGAGCTGTTTTTT. It encodes CASSFGQGNTGELFF.

The chain combines TRBV24-1 with TRBJ1-5, with 10 bases matching TRBD1. This CDR3 region has 16 residues. CDR1 is KGHDR and CDR2 is SFDVKD in the germline V gene. The V gene end was trimmed by 3 bases and the J gene end by 6 bases; junction bases not matched to a gene: 7. This CDR3 reads CATSDPPGQGSQPQHF. Here the CDR3 DNA reads TGTGCCACCAGTGATCCTCCGGGACAGGGGAGTCAGCCCCAGCATTTT.

As for this clonotype: Given a much more abundant clone one base away, this may be a read error. The chain joins TRBV5-1 to TRBJ2-3; 10 bases align to TRBD2. The CDR3 is made up of 15 amino acids. The V gene end was trimmed by 4 bases and the J gene end by 8 bases; junction bases not matched to a gene: 10. The germline CDR1 and CDR2 sequences are SGHRS and YFSETQ. The CDR3 region is CASSPSGRGQGTQYF. The CDR3 nucleotides are TGCGCCAGCAGCCCCAGCGGGAGGGGACAAGGTACGCAGTATTTT.

The genes are TRBV5-1 and TRBJ2-5; 7 bases map to TRBD2. Germline CDR1 reads SGHRS; CDR2 reads YFSETQ. The CDR3 runs to 14 residues. With V trimmed by 0 bases and J by 5 bases, 4 bases remained unmatched. CDR3 protein: CASSLVQGGETQYF. The CDR3 DNA is TGCGCCAGCAGCTTGGTTCAGGGAGGGGAGACCCAGTACTTC.

This clonotype was detected only a few times. One end of the junction is discordant with germline, which a read error may explain. The chain carries TRBV7-7 and TRBJ2-1, with D possibly being TRBD2 (5 bases). The CDR3 consists of 13 residues. Germline-derived CDR1 and CDR2 are SSHAT and FNYEAQ (reference sequence). The CDR3 coding sequence is TGTGCTAGCAGCTTATCCCCCGGCGGGCAGCAGTTCTTC. This gives the protein CASSLSPGGQQFF.

The J gene is TRBJ1-1, the V gene TRBV9; D unresolved. Trimming left V 2 bases short and J 6 bases short, with 11 bases between. The germline V gene encodes CDR1 SGDLS and CDR2 YYNGEE. The length of the CDR3 is 13 residues. The CDR3 spells CASSVASYSEAFF. The CDR3 DNA is TGTGCCAGCAGCGTGGCTTCGTATTCTGAAGCTTTCTTT.

This clonotype has a count of ten or more. CDR3 nucleotides: TGTGCCAGCAAGACGGACAGGGTAATCACTGAAGCTTTCTTT. Residues: CASKTDRVITEAFF. V and J are TRBV28 and TRBJ1-1, with 8 bases aligning to TRBD1. This CDR3 contains 14 residues. CDR1 is MDHEN, CDR2 SYDVKM, per germline. With 7 bases clipped from V and 4 bases from J, the junction kept 8 bases outside the gene matches.

About this clonotype: One end of the junction is discordant with germline, which a read error may explain. The J gene is TRBJ2-2, the V gene TRBV11-2, with 10 bases fitting TRBD2. Per the germline V gene, CDR1 is SGHAT and CDR2 is FQNNGV. The CDR3 loop spans 16 amino acids. The CDR3 DNA reads TGTGCCATCAGCTGCCTGCTAGCGGGAGTTACCGGGGAGCTGTTTTTT. Its protein product is CAISCLLAGVTGELFF.

The chain carries TRBV20-1 and TRBJ2-6, with 10 nucleotides matching TRBD1. From germline, CDR1 is DFQATT and CDR2 SNEGSKA (reference sequence). The CDR3 has 11 residues. J lost 17 bases, V lost 1 base, and 2 bases had no gene match. CDR3 coding DNA: TGCAGTGCTAGAGGGGGACAGGGGATGACTTTC. Protein sequence: CSARGGQGMTF.

The chain is built from TRBV5-1 and TRBJ1-5; 7 bases are shared with TRBD1. The junction had 4 bases not matched to a gene; V was cut back by 0 bases and J by 7 bases. The germline gives CDR1 SGHRS, CDR2 YFSETQ. CDR3 size: 14 residues. CDR3 sequence: CASSLGQGGQPQHF. Written as DNA, the CDR3 is TGCGCCAGCAGCTTGGGACAGGGTGGACAGCCCCAGCATTTT.

This clonotype was seen ten or more times. The genes are TRBV7-9 and TRBJ2-7; D remains ambiguous. The ends were cut back, 1 base at V and 2 bases at J, with 6 bases in the middle. The CDR3 contains 13 residues. The germline CDR1 and CDR2 sequences are SEHNR and FQNEAQ (reference sequence). The CDR3, as DNA: TGTGCCAGCAGCTTAGATTACGCCTACGAGCAGTACTTC. This sequence encodes CASSLDYAYEQYF.

By share of the sample, this clonotype is medium-sized (0.01 to 0.1%). J is TRBJ1-1 and V is TRBV19, with D perhaps matching TRBD1 (5 bases). CDR3 size: 13 residues. Germline CDR1 and CDR2: LNHDA and SQIVND (reference sequence). Between the trimmed V and J ends, which lost 6 bases and 1 base, there was a span of 9 bases. CDR3 protein: CASSDRWNTEAFF. CDR3 nucleotide sequence: TGTGCCAGTAGCGACAGATGGAACACTGAAGCTTTCTTT.

The chain is built from TRBV7-3 and TRBJ2-7; TRBD2 agrees at 14 bases. This CDR3 comprises 14 residues. Germline-derived CDR1 and CDR2 are SGHTA and FQGTGA. The J segment lost 5 bases and the V segment lost 9 bases, leaving 6 bases of the junction unmatched. The chain's CDR3 is CASRLAGGTNEQYF. For the CDR3, the DNA is TGTGCCAGTAGACTAGCGGGAGGGACTAACGAGCAGTACTTC.

This clonotype was seen many times. The V gene is TRBV19, the J gene TRBJ2-7; D not certain. The CDR3 consists of 13 residues. Germline CDR1 and CDR2: LNHDA and SQIVND (reference sequence). V gave up 3 bases and J gave up 4 bases, with 10 bases separating them. CDR3 coding DNA: TGTGCCAGTAGTATCGCCCAAGGATACGAGCAGTACTTC. It codes for CASSIAQGYEQYF. Filled out from reference TRBV19 and TRBJ2-7, the complete variable domain reads DGGITQSPKYLFRKEGQNVTLSCEQNLNHDAMYWYRQDPGQGLRLIYYSQIVNDFQKGDIAEGYSVSREKKESFPLTVTSAQKNPTAFYLCASSIAQGYEQYFGPGTRLTVT.

This clonotype was detected ten times or more. V and J are TRBV28 and TRBJ1-2, with D possibly being TRBD1 (6 bases). Trimming removed 5 bases at V and 6 bases at J, with 19 bases between. From germline, CDR1 is MDHEN and CDR2 SYDVKM. The CDR3 is made up of 15 amino acids. CDR3 amino acids: CASSPFDRRHDGYTF. CDR3 coding DNA: TGTGCCAGCAGTCCCTTCGACAGGAGACACGATGGCTACACCTTC.